The source of this T cell receptor beta chain is a study of T cells in Graves' hyperthyroidism and ophthalmopathy. This clonotype appeared once. The antigen is undetermined. The CDR3 covers 16 residues. V was clipped by 1 base and J by 7 bases; unmatched bases: 10. CDR1 and CDR2 (germline): KGHDR, SFDVKD. RNA transcripts yielded amplified TCR beta CDR3 regions. A first-round RT-PCR of the TCR CDR3 used the HTBI primer set. TCRdb used MiXCR to reprocess the multiplex PCR reads, holding one entry per CDR3 protein. The sample lists roughly 700,000 distinct CDR3 sequences, approximately 40% occurring once. The hyperthyroidism was newly diagnosed and had lasted under 2 months; the patients were aged 18 to 65. Diagnoses were established using clinical symptoms, serum thyroxine and TRAb, thyroid ultrasound and orbital computed tomography. Study-wide points: Separating ophthalmopathy from stable hyperthyroidism was achieved by a 13 V-J model.

Sample: blood. V gene TRBV24-1 combines with J gene TRBJ2-7; 9 positions match TRBD1. The sequence was collected from a woman in her forties with Graves' hyperthyroidism. CDR3: CATSDFRDRVGNEQYF. As DNA, the CDR3 is TGTGCCACCAGTGATTTTCGGGACAGGGTGGGAAATGAGCAGTACTTC.